One and the same sample provided the 26 T cell receptor beta chains below, sequenced in a study of T cells in localized non-small cell lung cancer. Only in-frame clones appear in the TCRdb table, and some are missing; sequencing was by immunoSEQ multiplex PCR. The table records approximately 15,000 clones, approximately 85% of them present only once. This material consisted of peripheral blood, taken before any cancer treatment. The receptors derive from a female donor aged 60 or older with stage I squamous cell lung carcinoma.

The V and J genes are TRBV30 and TRBJ1-2; D ambiguous. Germline V gene data show CDR1 as GTSNPN and CDR2 as SVGIG (reference sequence). Trimming took 0 bases from V and 4 from J, leaving 9 bases between them. The CDR3 has 13 amino acids. The CDR3 region is CAWSVAATYGYTF. CDR3 in DNA: TGTGCCTGGAGTGTTGCCGCTACCTATGGCTACACCTTC.

CDR3 sequence (DNA): TGTGCCAGCAGCTTAGGGACCTTCTACGAGCAGTACTTC. Translated: CASSLGTFYEQYF. This rearrangement joins TRBV7-6 to TRBJ2-7; no clear D. The length of the CDR3 is 13 residues. The germline V gene has CDR1 SGHVS and CDR2 FNYEAQ. Deletions cut 1 base from V and 3 bases from J, with 7 bases between. Full variable domain (remainder filled in from reference TRBV7-6 and TRBJ2-7): GAGVSQSPRYKVTKRGQDVALRCDPISGHVSLYWYRQALGQGPEFLTYFNYEAQQDKSGLPNDRFSAERPEGSISTLTIQRTEQRDSAMYRCASSLGTFYEQYFGPGTRLTVT.

CDR3 DNA sequence: TGTGCCAGCAGCCAAAAAGGGGGCAGGGGCACTGAAGCTTTCTTT. Translating it yields CASSQKGGRGTEAFF. The chain uses TRBV4-2 and TRBJ1-1; 7 bases match TRBD1. CDR1 is LGHNA and CDR2 is YNFKEQ in the germline V gene. The CDR3 runs 15 residues. With V trimmed by 2 bases and J by 4 bases, 7 bases remained unmatched.

This chain uses TRBV14 with TRBJ1-6, with D unresolved. CDR1 SGHDN and CDR2 FVKESK come from the germline V gene. Trimming pared 0 bases from V and 7 bases from J, leaving 10 bases between. The CDR3 length is 15 residues. CDR3 in DNA: TGTGCCAGCAGCCAAGAAACCGGGCTCAATTCACCCCTCCACTTT. Translation gives CASSQETGLNSPLHF.

The chain is built from TRBV9 and TRBJ2-7; TRBD1 matches 7 bases. The V segment lost 0 bases and the J segment 7 bases; nucleotides outside the gene matches: 7. The V gene's germline CDR1 is SGDLS and CDR2 YYNGEE. CDR3 length: 14 amino acids. The CDR3 loop is CASSVVPGGQEQYF. The CDR3 DNA sequence: TGTGCCAGCAGCGTAGTCCCAGGGGGACAGGAGCAGTACTTC.

The rearrangement links TRBV5-1 to TRBJ2-2; D is uncertain. Germline values: CDR1 SGHRS, CDR2 YFSETQ. Trimming left V 0 bases short and J 3 bases short, with 6 bases between. There are 14 residues in the CDR3. The CDR3 loop reads CASSLEVHTGELFF. The CDR3, as DNA: TGCGCCAGCAGCTTGGAGGTCCACACCGGGGAGCTGTTTTTT.

The rearrangement joins TRBV5-4 to TRBJ1-3; D not resolved. This CDR3 has 17 residues. Trimming pared 4 bases from V and 0 bases from J, leaving 17 bases between. Per the germline V gene, CDR1 is SGHNT and CDR2 is YYREEE (reference sequence). CDR3 DNA sequence: TGTGCCAGCAGCCCCGACGGCAGGATGAGCTCTGGAAACACCATATATTTT. Encoded protein: CASSPDGRMSSGNTIYF.

V usage is TRBV6-5 and J usage is TRBJ2-5; possibly TRBD1 for D (5 bases). The V gene's germline CDR1 is MNHEY and CDR2 SVGAGI. V was shortened by 5 bases and J by 2 bases, with 12 bases between the two germline ends. The CDR3 is 14 amino acids. CDR3 in DNA: TGTGCCAGCAGTGGTGCGACAGATCAAGAGACCCAGTACTTC. This gives the protein CASSGATDQETQYF.

This chain uses TRBV7-2 with TRBJ1-2; 9 nucleotides line up with TRBD1. Germline CDR1 is SGHTA and CDR2 is FQGNSA. Trimming cost V 1 base and J 3 bases; bases outside gene matches: 6. The CDR3 sequence is 16 residues long. The CDR3 loop is CASSLGGQGQDYGYTF. The CDR3, as DNA: TGTGCCAGCAGCTTAGGTGGACAGGGGCAAGACTATGGCTACACCTTC.

This clone was detected only once. The chain has TRBV19 and TRBJ2-1; the match to TRBD1 covers 8 bases. Trimming cost V 3 bases and J 8 bases; bases outside gene matches: 6. The CDR3 consists of 14 residues. Looked up from germline, CDR1 is LNHDA and CDR2 is SQIVND (reference sequence). This CDR3 is CASSIQGARDEQFF. CDR3 nucleotide sequence: TGTGCCAGTAGTATCCAGGGGGCGCGGGATGAGCAGTTCTTC.

The CDR3 loop is CASSLEVNRGLTEAFF. DNA for the CDR3: TGTGCCAGCAGCTTAGAAGTGAACAGGGGGCTTACTGAAGCTTTCTTT. This rearrangement joins TRBV7-6 to TRBJ1-1; 9 bases agree with TRBD1. Germline-derived CDR1 and CDR2 are SGHVS and FNYEAQ. This CDR3 has 16 residues. The trim removed 1 base at V and 5 bases at J, leaving 8 bases unmatched. Filled out from reference TRBV7-6 and TRBJ1-1, the complete variable domain reads GAGVSQSPRYKVTKRGQDVALRCDPISGHVSLYWYRQALGQGPEFLTYFNYEAQQDKSGLPNDRFSAERPEGSISTLTIQRTEQRDSAMYRCASSLEVNRGLTEAFFGQGTRLTVV.

The chain couples TRBV4-2 to TRBJ2-1, with 8 bases fitting TRBD2. V lost 1 base to trimming and J lost 3 bases; unmatched junction nucleotides: 5. This CDR3 contains 16 residues. CDR1 is LGHNA and CDR2 is YNFKEQ in the germline V gene. Here the CDR3 DNA reads TGTGCCAGCAGCCAAGTTGACAGCGGGAGCTACAATGAGCAGTTCTTC. Residues: CASSQVDSGSYNEQFF.

The chain recombines TRBV11-2 with TRBJ1-4, with 7 bases lining up with TRBD1. Losses at the gene ends were 5 bases for V and 8 bases for J; bases not matched to a gene: 8. From germline, CDR1 is SGHAT and CDR2 FQNNGV. CDR3 length: 14 residues. The CDR3 nucleotides read TGTGCCAGCAGCCCGGGACAGATGAGGGAAAAACTGTTTTTT. Protein product: CASSPGQMREKLFF.

This clone is medium-sized in the sample. The V and J genes are TRBV18 and TRBJ1-5; tentative D call: TRBD1 (6 bases). V lost 6 bases, J lost 4 bases, and 16 bases lay in between. The CDR3 loop spans 15 amino acids. CDR1 KGHSH and CDR2 LQKENI come from the germline V gene. CDR3 nucleotide sequence: TGTGCCAGCTCCCGAGGGGGAGTAGGGAATCAGCCCCAGCATTTT. This codes for CASSRGGVGNQPQHF.

The chain joins TRBV27 to TRBJ2-1; 7 bases map to TRBD2. V shed 7 bases, J shed 7 bases, and the junction held 16 bases outside the gene matches. Germline CDR1 and CDR2: MNHEY and SMNVEV (reference sequence). The CDR3 is 16 amino acids. The CDR3 reads CASIRVWTRDTNEQFF. CDR3 in DNA: TGTGCCAGCATCCGGGTCTGGACTAGAGACACTAATGAGCAGTTCTTC.

The CDR3 DNA reads as TGTGCCTGGAGCAGAATGGGTCTCACCGGGGAGCTGTTTTTT. Amino acid sequence: CAWSRMGLTGELFF. The gene calls are TRBV30 and TRBJ2-2; D is ambiguous. Germline V gene sequence: CDR1 GTSNPN, CDR2 SVGIG (reference sequence). The CDR3 extends over 14 amino acids. The V end was cut by 3 bases, the J end by 4 bases, with 12 bases between.

In DNA form, the CDR3 reads TGTGCCAGCAGTTTCAGTGGGAACACTGAAGCTTTCTTT. Amino acids: CASSFSGNTEAFF. The chain joins TRBV28 to TRBJ1-1, with D unresolved. The germline CDR1 and CDR2 sequences are MDHEN and SYDVKM. The CDR3 has 13 residues. V lost 3 bases and J lost 1, with 6 bases in between.

The chain has TRBV7-2 and TRBJ1-5; no firm D call. The V and J ends lost 5 bases and 3 bases respectively, with 17 bases between them. Germline CDR1 reads SGHTA; CDR2 reads FQGNSA. This CDR3 contains 16 residues. The CDR3 coding sequence is TGTGCCAGCAGCCCTAGTCTGGACGGGGTCAATCAGCCCCAGCATTTT. Residues: CASSPSLDGVNQPQHF.

This chain joins TRBV6-1 and TRBJ1-2; no definite D call. The CDR3 extends over 13 amino acids. V was trimmed by 6 bases and J by 4 bases, leaving 12 bases between them. CDR1 is MNHNS, CDR2 SASEGT, per germline. In DNA form, the CDR3 reads TGTGCCAGCAGCCCCGGGCCCTTCTATGGCTACACCTTC. Its protein product is CASSPGPFYGYTF.

For this clone: At the DNA level, this CDR3 is encoded by other sequences in the same sample as well. The gene calls are TRBV7-9 and TRBJ1-6; 9 bases line up with TRBD1. V lost 3 bases, J lost 3 bases, and 3 bases stayed unmatched. This CDR3 has 16 amino acids. Germline assignment: CDR1 SEHNR and CDR2 FQNEAQ (reference sequence). CDR3 in DNA: TGTGCCAGCAGCTTGGGACAGGGATTCTATAATTCACCCCTCCACTTT. The encoded protein is CASSLGQGFYNSPLHF.

The V call is TRBV7-9, the J call TRBJ2-5, with 7 nucleotides matching TRBD1. The germline CDR1 and CDR2 sequences are SEHNR and FQNEAQ (reference sequence). The V and J ends lost 6 bases and 2 bases, in that order; junction bases with no gene match: 9. This CDR3 is 15 amino acids long. The CDR3 reads CASSFDPGQQETQYF. For the CDR3, the DNA is TGTGCCAGCAGTTTTGATCCGGGACAGCAAGAGACCCAGTACTTC.

In this sample, this clone turned up a few times. The gene calls are TRBV13 and TRBJ2-3; 9 bases are a match to TRBD1. CDR1 is PRHDT and CDR2 is FYEKMQ in the germline V gene (reference sequence). J was trimmed by 5 bases and V by 5 bases; bases with no gene match: 14. This CDR3 has 17 residues. The CDR3 sequence is CASSARTGTGNVDTQYF. Here the CDR3 DNA reads TGTGCCAGCAGCGCTCGAACCGGGACAGGGAATGTAGATACGCAGTATTTT.

The chain combines TRBV4-2 with TRBJ2-1; D is ambiguous. This CDR3 has 15 residues. CDR1 is LGHNA and CDR2 is YNFKEQ in the germline V gene. Trimming took off 5 bases at V and 6 bases at J, with 17 bases between the two ends. In nucleotides, the CDR3 is TGTGCCAGCAGCGCAGGAATAACCACCGGCAATGAGCAGTTCTTC. The encoded protein is CASSAGITTGNEQFF.

The chain joins TRBV10-3 to TRBJ1-2, with a weak D call TRBD1 (6 bases). This CDR3 spans 15 amino acids. Germline assignment: CDR1 ENHRY and CDR2 SYGVKD. V dropped 0 bases and J dropped 4 bases, with 12 bases sitting between them. CDR3 amino acids: CAISESKLQGYGYTF. Written as DNA, the CDR3 is TGTGCCATCAGTGAGTCGAAATTACAGGGCTATGGCTACACCTTC.

By share, this clone counts as medium-sized. The chain couples TRBV7-9 to TRBJ2-1; 7 positions match TRBD1. The ends lost 3 bases at V and 10 bases at J; junction bases unmatched: 6. Germline loops: CDR1 SEHNR, CDR2 FQNEAQ (reference sequence). The CDR3 consists of 13 residues. The DNA of the CDR3 is TGTGCCAGCAGCTTTGGGTGGGGACAGGAGCAGTTCTTC. It yields the protein CASSFGWGQEQFF.

V gene TRBV18 combines with J gene TRBJ1-3; unclear D gene. Looked up from germline, CDR1 is KGHSH and CDR2 is LQKENI. V lost 0 bases and J 0 bases, leaving 9 bases between the germline ends. The CDR3 totals 16 residues. The CDR3 coding sequence is TGTGCCAGCTCACCACCGAACCCGTACTCTGGAAACACCATATATTTT. This translates into CASSPPNPYSGNTIYF.